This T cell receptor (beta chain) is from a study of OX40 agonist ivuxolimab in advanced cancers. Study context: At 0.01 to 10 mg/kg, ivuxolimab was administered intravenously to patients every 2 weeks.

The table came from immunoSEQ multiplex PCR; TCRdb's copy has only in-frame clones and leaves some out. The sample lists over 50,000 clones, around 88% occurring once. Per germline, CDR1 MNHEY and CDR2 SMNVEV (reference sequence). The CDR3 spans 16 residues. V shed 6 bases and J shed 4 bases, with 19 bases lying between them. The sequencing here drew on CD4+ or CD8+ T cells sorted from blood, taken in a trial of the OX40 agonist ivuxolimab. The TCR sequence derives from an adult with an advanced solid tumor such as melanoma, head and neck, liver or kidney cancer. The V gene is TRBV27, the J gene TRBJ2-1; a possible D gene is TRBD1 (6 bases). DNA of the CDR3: TGTGCCAGCAGCTCCTTCCAACAGGGTACATACAATGAGCAGTTCTTC. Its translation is CASSSFQQGTYNEQFF.